A single sample is the source of the 9 T cell receptor beta chains below, sequenced in a study of blood T cells in healthy people across ages (dated by TCRdb to 2014 to 2015). Library preparation employed 5' RACE. Reads for this sample came from an Illumina HiSeq 2500. A second roughly 6 to 11 cycle PCR used a sample-barcoded 5' primer and a J-beta primer mix. TCRdb reanalyzed the raw reads on its own, using fastp at Q25 for trimming and MiXCR for clone calling, and kept in-frame beta chains. Rows merge per CDR3 protein into single entries with the most common DNA and genes. In all, the sample holds over 550,000 distinct CDR3 sequences, and about 30% of those were seen once. The ten top clones hold around a sixth of the sample. Sample: blood. The receptors were gathered from a woman older than 75 in good health.

As to this clonotype: Given a much more abundant clone one base away, this may be a read error. This sequence joins TRBV6-5 and TRBJ2-3, with 8 bases lining up with TRBD1. This CDR3 comprises 15 residues. The trim removed 2 bases at V and 10 bases at J, leaving 11 bases unmatched. CDR1 and CDR2 from the germline V gene are MNHEY and SVGAGI. CDR3 bases: TGTGCCAGCAGTTACACGCACCGGACAGGGTCTCCGCAGTATTTT. This gives the protein CASSYTHRTGSPQYF.

This clonotype was seen at least ten times. This rearrangement joins TRBV18 to TRBJ2-3, with TRBD2 as a possible D gene (6 bases). The CDR3 has 15 amino acids. V lost 1 base to trimming and J lost 2 bases, with 10 bases between them. Germline CDR1 is KGHSH and CDR2 is LQKENI. CDR3 protein: CASSPRLADTDTQYF. The CDR3, as DNA: TGTGCCAGCTCACCACGGTTAGCGGACACAGATACGCAGTATTTT.

The rearrangement joins TRBV10-3 to TRBJ2-5; D tentatively fits TRBD1 or TRBD2 (5 bases each). The germline V gene encodes CDR1 ENHRY and CDR2 SYGVKD. There are 12 residues in the CDR3. The V gene lost 8 bases and the J gene lost 2 bases, with 9 bases spanning the gap. The CDR3 DNA reads TGTGCCATCGGGACGGTACAAGAGACCCAGTACTTC. This encodes CAIGTVQETQYF.

The chain recombines TRBV3-1 with TRBJ2-7; 8 bases are shared with TRBD2. The CDR3 totals 14 residues. V lost 6 bases, J lost 7 bases, and 11 bases stayed unmatched. In germline, CDR1 is LGHDT, CDR2 YNNKEL (reference sequence). The CDR3 reads CASRTAGANNEQYF. CDR3 DNA: TGTGCCAGCAGGACAGCGGGGGCCAACAATGAGCAGTACTTC.

This clonotype was counted ten times or more. J is TRBJ2-7 and V is TRBV30; possibly TRBD2 for D (6 bases). V was shortened by 0 bases and J by 0 bases, with 12 bases between the two germline ends. Germline assignment: CDR1 GTSNPN and CDR2 SVGIG (reference sequence). This CDR3 contains 15 residues. CDR3 residues: CAWSVGAGSSYEQYF. The CDR3 nucleotides are TGTGCCTGGAGTGTAGGGGCGGGGAGCTCCTACGAGCAGTACTTC.

This clonotype was observed a few times. The V call is TRBV27, the J call TRBJ2-7; D remains ambiguous. Trimming removed 6 bases from V and 2 bases from J, with 17 bases in between. CDR3 length: 15 residues. The V gene's germline CDR1 is MNHEY and CDR2 SMNVEV (reference sequence). The CDR3 DNA sequence: TGTGCCAGCAGCCCCGGGCCCCCCCGACCCTACGAGCAGTACTTC. Its protein product is CASSPGPPRPYEQYF.

This clonotype was recorded many times. CDR3 sequence (DNA): TGTGCCAGCAGCGTAGCTGTGACAGGGCCCCAGTACTTC. As protein: CASSVAVTGPQYF. This sequence joins TRBV9 and TRBJ2-7, with TRBD1 matching 7 bases. Losses at the gene ends were 0 bases for V and 10 bases for J; bases not matched to a gene: 7. The CDR3 length is 13 residues. Germline lookup yields CDR1 SGDLS and CDR2 YYNGEE.

This clonotype was counted at least ten times. CDR3 DNA sequence: TGCAGCCGAGCGACGTTAGATACGCAGTATTTT. This translates into CSRATLDTQYF. This chain uses TRBV20-1 with TRBJ2-3, with unresolved D. This CDR3 comprises 11 residues. The V gene's germline CDR1 is DFQATT and CDR2 SNEGSKA (reference sequence).

The genes are TRBV6-1 and TRBJ2-3, with D unclear. With 6 bases removed from V and 6 bases from J, the gap between germline ends came to 13 bases. Germline CDR1 reads MNHNS; CDR2 reads SASEGT. The CDR3 extends over 13 amino acids. CDR3 in amino acids: CASSYARSDTQYF. The CDR3 bases are TGTGCCAGCAGCTACGCAAGGAGCGATACGCAGTATTTT.